This T cell receptor (beta chain) emerged from a study of T cell changes during pregnancy in multiple sclerosis. Profiled with immunoSEQ multiplex PCR; TCRdb holds only in-frame clones, not every one. This sample has fewer than 50,000 clones, with roughly 88% found just once. This clone was seen a few times. The sequence was obtained from a female donor in good health, enrolled as a control in a pregnancy study. Sequences were derived from peripheral blood, sampled in the second trimester of pregnancy.

The CDR3: CASSREENTEAFF. The CDR3, as DNA: TGTGCCAGCTCACGGGAGGAGAACACTGAAGCTTTCTTT. The rearrangement links TRBV18 to TRBJ1-1, with D hard to call. Between the trimmed V and J ends, which lost 4 bases and 1 base, there was a span of 7 bases. Germline-derived CDR1 and CDR2 are KGHSH and LQKENI. This CDR3 has 13 residues. Full variable domain (rest looked up from reference TRBV18 and TRBJ1-1): NAGVMQNPRHLVRRRGQEARLRCSPMKGHSHVYWYRQLPEEGLKFMVYLQKENIIDESGMPKERFSAEFPKEGPSILRIQQVVRGDSAAYFCASSREENTEAFFGQGTRLTVV.